This passage covers 2 T cell receptor beta chains from one sample sequenced in a study of blood T cell repertoires in COVID-19. Profiling relied on immunoSEQ multiplex PCR, and the TCRdb table lists in-frame clones only, not all of them. The data contain under 200,000 clones, about four fifths of them seen just once; the ten biggest clones take up about 6.5%. Sequenced input: peripheral blood. The receptors come from a woman aged 40 to 49 with COVID-19, enrolled during active disease.

The sample holds one count of this clone. V gene TRBV9 combines with J gene TRBJ2-3, with a tentative D call TRBD1 (5 bases). Germline V CDR1 and CDR2: SGDLS, YYNGEE. Trimming removed 6 bases from V and 1 base from J, with 12 bases in between. CDR3 length: 14 amino acids. The CDR3 here is CASTNDRGTDTQYF. CDR3 coding DNA: TGTGCCAGCACCAATGACAGAGGCACAGATACGCAGTATTTT.

As regards this clone: Other DNA sequences in this sample translate to the same CDR3. V is TRBV18 and J is TRBJ1-1, with no clear D. Trimming removed 2 bases from V and 0 bases from J, with 7 bases in between. This CDR3 spans 14 amino acids. Germline V gives CDR1 KGHSH, CDR2 LQKENI. CDR3 in amino acids: CASSPLEMNTEAFF. The CDR3 coding sequence is TGTGCCAGCTCACCATTAGAAATGAACACTGAAGCTTTCTTT. Full variable domain (remainder filled in from reference TRBV18 and TRBJ1-1): NAGVMQNPRHLVRRRGQEARLRCSPMKGHSHVYWYRQLPEEGLKFMVYLQKENIIDESGMPKERFSAEFPKEGPSILRIQQVVRGDSAAYFCASSPLEMNTEAFFGQGTRLTVV.